Each of the 23 T cell receptor beta chains below was sequenced from the same sample in a study of vaccination and CD4 T cells after COVID-19. An Oncomine TCR Beta short-read assay was used to sequence the DNA from cultured CD4+ T cells. Each CDR3 protein gets one entry after TCRdb re-called the PCR reads with MiXCR. Of approximately 9,300 distinct CDR3 sequences listed, about 66% are singletons. Antigen specificity for these receptors is unknown. The treatment here: approximately nine-day PBMC culture with coronavirus spike peptide pools or control peptides (ViraFEST assay). Sequencing input: CD4+ T cells from blood, cultured in vitro. The receptor source for this set is a human donor who had recovered from COVID-19.

The chain joins TRBV2 to TRBJ1-1; maybe TRBD1 (5 bases). This CDR3 has 15 residues. CDR1 SNHLY and CDR2 FYNNEI come from the germline V gene. V was clipped by 4 bases and J by 3 bases, with 15 bases between them. In nucleotides, the CDR3 is TGTGCCAGCAGTGTCTCGGGGCTAGGGTACACTGAAGCTTTCTTT. Its protein is CASSVSGLGYTEAFF.

A few counts support this clonotype. The chain combines TRBV25-1 with TRBJ2-5, with TRBD1 matching over 8 bases. The J segment lost 1 base and the V segment lost 4 bases, leaving 5 bases of the junction unmatched. This CDR3 is built from 15 residues. The germline V gene encodes CDR1 MGHDK and CDR2 SYGVNS. CDR3 residues: CASSAGQARQETQYF. The CDR3 region has the DNA TGTGCCAGCAGTGCGGGACAGGCCCGCCAAGAGACCCAGTACTTC. Drawing the rest from reference TRBV25-1 and TRBJ2-5, the complete variable domain is EADIYQTPRYLVIGTGKKITLECSQTMGHDKMYWYQQDPGMELHLIHYSYGVNSTEKGDLSSESTVSRIRTEHFPLTLESARPSHTSQYLCASSAGQARQETQYFGPGTRLLVL.

The CDR3 nucleotides are TGCAGTGCTAGGTTCAGTCTGGGACTAGCGGACAATGAGCAGTTCTTC. Encoded protein: CSARFSLGLADNEQFF. The J gene is TRBJ2-1, the V gene TRBV20-1; 11 nucleotides agree with TRBD2. J lost 5 bases, V lost 3 bases, and 9 bases had no gene match. Germline CDR1 reads DFQATT; CDR2 reads SNEGSKA (reference sequence). This CDR3 spans 16 amino acids.

This chain connects TRBV5-6 to TRBJ2-1; either TRBD1 or TRBD2 may fit D (6 bases each). The CDR3 is made up of 11 amino acids. Per germline, CDR1 SGHDT and CDR2 YYEEEE. V shed 1 base and J shed 11 bases, with 7 bases lying between them. CDR3 sequence reads: CASSLRGQQFF. In DNA, the CDR3 is TGTGCCAGCAGCTTGCGGGGGCAGCAGTTCTTC.

The chain is built from TRBV6-2 or TRBV6-3 and TRBJ1-4; no definite D call. Germline V gene lookup returns CDR1 MNHEY and CDR2 SVGEGT. Trimming cost V 6 bases and J 4 bases, with 12 bases left between them. This CDR3 spans 14 amino acids. CDR3 sequence (DNA): TGTGCCAGCAGCCTAGGGATGGGTAATGAAAAACTGTTTTTT. Residues: CASSLGMGNEKLFF.

This CDR3 reads CASSIGLREGHTF. In DNA form, the CDR3 reads TGTGCCAGTAGTATTGGCCTCCGGGAAGGACACACCTTC. The V gene is TRBV19, the J gene TRBJ1-2; D remains unclear. The V and J ends lost 3 bases and 12 bases respectively, with 17 bases between them. Germline assignment: CDR1 LNHDA and CDR2 SQIVND (reference sequence). CDR3 length equals 13 residues.

By share, this clonotype ranks as medium-sized. The chain uses TRBV2 and TRBJ1-2; D uncertain. The CDR3 loop spans 11 amino acids. CDR1 is SNHLY and CDR2 is FYNNEI in the germline V gene. Trimming shortened V by 4 bases and J by 5 bases, and 5 bases separated the two germline ends. CDR3 amino acids: CASSGPYGYTF. CDR3 nucleotide sequence: TGTGCCAGCAGTGGACCTTATGGCTACACCTTC.

This clonotype was seen a handful of times. The V gene is TRBV4-1, the J gene TRBJ1-6; 8 bases align to TRBD1. The CDR3 is 12 residues long. The V gene's germline CDR1 is MGHRA and CDR2 YSYEKL. V was pared by 8 bases and J by 14 bases, with 8 bases of the junction left unmatched. In DNA form, the CDR3 reads TGCGCCAGCGCTCAGGGGGCGGATTCCCTCCACTTT. This sequence encodes CASAQGADSLHF.

The chain combines TRBV10-3 with TRBJ1-2; possible D gene TRBD1, 5 bases. Germline CDR1 and CDR2: ENHRY and SYGVKD. The V end lost 4 bases, the J end lost 4 bases, and 10 bases lay between the germline ends. The CDR3 length is 13 residues. CDR3 DNA sequence: TGTGCCATCAGTGCGGGGGTAGCCTATGGCTACACCTTC. Translation gives CAISAGVAYGYTF.

V is TRBV20-1 and J is TRBJ2-7, with no clear D. The ends were cut back, 3 bases at V and 4 bases at J, with 16 bases in the middle. Germline CDR1 reads DFQATT; CDR2 reads SNEGSKA (reference sequence). The CDR3 has 14 residues. The CDR3 sequence: CSASPPSPNYEQYF. The CDR3 coding sequence is TGCAGTGCTAGTCCCCCGAGCCCCAATTACGAGCAGTACTTC.

V gene TRBV20-1 combines with J gene TRBJ2-7, with 11 bases fitting TRBD1. The CDR3 loop spans 14 amino acids. Looked up from germline, CDR1 is DFQATT and CDR2 is SNEGSKA (reference sequence). After removal of 3 bases from V and 4 bases from J, the junction contained 5 bases not matched to a gene. CDR3 coding DNA: TGCAGTGCTAGCGGACAGGGGGCAGCATACGAGCAGTACTTC. The encoded protein is CSASGQGAAYEQYF.

This clonotype was seen only a few times. The chain has TRBV12-3 or TRBV12-4 and TRBJ1-2; 9 positions agree with TRBD1. With V trimmed by 6 bases and J by 3 bases, 5 bases remained unmatched. The CDR3 length is 14 residues. The CDR3 region is CASSYDRGDYGYTF. The CDR3 coding sequence is TGTGCCAGCAGCTATGACAGGGGGGACTATGGCTACACCTTC.

The V gene is TRBV20-1, the J gene TRBJ2-4, with D perhaps assigned TRBD1 or TRBD2 (7 bases each). Trimming took 1 base from V and 8 from J, leaving 18 bases between them. This CDR3 contains 15 residues. CDR1 and CDR2 (germline): DFQATT, SNEGSKA (reference sequence). The CDR3 nucleotides read TGCAGTGCTAGAGTGGGTGGGAGGGGGCAGGACATTCAGTACTTC. Translating it yields CSARVGGRGQDIQYF.

The chain carries TRBV7-8 and TRBJ1-6; no firm D call. There are 14 residues in the CDR3. Germline CDR1 SGHVS, CDR2 FQNEAQ. V lost 1 base to trimming and J lost 7 bases, with 8 bases between them. CDR3 protein: CASSLVGFNSPLHF. DNA for the CDR3: TGTGCCAGCAGCTTAGTAGGATTCAATTCACCCCTCCACTTT.

The chain is built from TRBV5-6 and TRBJ1-3, with D perhaps matching TRBD1 (5 bases). Between the trimmed V and J ends, which lost 2 bases and 2 bases, there was a span of 11 bases. Germline V gene lookup returns CDR1 SGHDT and CDR2 YYEEEE. This CDR3 spans 15 amino acids. The CDR3 is CASSLPGDPGNTIYF. The CDR3 nucleotides read TGTGCCAGCAGCTTACCGGGGGACCCTGGAAACACCATATATTTT.

V gene TRBV28 combines with J gene TRBJ1-1; D remains unclear. V lost 3 bases and J lost 9, with 11 bases in between. CDR1 and CDR2 (germline): MDHEN, SYDVKM. The length of the CDR3 is 12 residues. The CDR3 sequence: CASSFVRVQAFF. The CDR3 DNA reads as TGTGCCAGCAGTTTTGTCCGGGTCCAAGCTTTCTTT.

The table lists this clonotype with a few counts. This rearrangement joins TRBV15 to TRBJ2-7; D possibly corresponds to TRBD2 (7 bases). Germline CDR1 and CDR2: LNHNV and YYDKDF (reference sequence). V was clipped by 3 bases and J by 3 bases, with 12 bases between them. The CDR3 sequence is 14 residues long. The CDR3 loop reads CATSRGAGDYEQYF. The CDR3 region has the DNA TGTGCCACCAGCAGGGGGGCGGGGGACTACGAGCAGTACTTC.

The chain carries TRBV7-6 and TRBJ1-3; 7 positions agree with TRBD1. Germline-derived CDR1 and CDR2 are SGHVS and FNYEAQ. Germline trimming cut 1 base from V and 4 bases from J; bases unmatched to any gene: 4. The CDR3 is 15 amino acids. The CDR3 coding sequence is TGTGCCAGCAGCTTAGGACAGGGAAGAGGAAACACCATATATTTT. It is translated as CASSLGQGRGNTIYF.

The chain is built from TRBV7-6 and TRBJ2-1; D unclear. Trimming left V 5 bases short and J 5 bases short, with 4 bases between. This CDR3 has 11 amino acids. Germline CDR1 and CDR2: SGHVS and FNYEAQ. In nucleotides, the CDR3 is TGTGCCAGCAGCATCAACAATGAGCAGTTCTTC. This translates into CASSINNEQFF.

The chain links TRBV7-3 to TRBJ1-2, with unresolved D. The CDR3 totals 14 residues. Deletions cut 1 base from V and 2 bases from J, with 8 bases between. In germline, CDR1 is SGHTA, CDR2 FQGTGA. The chain's CDR3 is CASSLNTGNYGYTF. CDR3 DNA sequence: TGTGCCAGCAGCTTAAACACGGGGAACTATGGCTACACCTTC.

In this sample, this clonotype turned up a few times. The rearrangement uses TRBV6-5 and TRBJ1-2, with D perhaps TRBD1 (6 bases). This CDR3 has 13 residues. The ends were cut back, 4 bases at V and 3 bases at J, with 9 bases in the middle. Germline V gene data show CDR1 as MNHEY and CDR2 as SVGAGI. CDR3 region: CASSSQGYYGYTF. CDR3 nucleotide sequence: TGTGCCAGCAGTTCGCAGGGGTACTATGGCTACACCTTC.

This chain links TRBV11-1 with TRBJ2-3; D is unresolved. V lost 8 bases, J lost 1 base, and 13 bases lay in between. The germline V gene encodes CDR1 SGHAT and CDR2 FQDESV (reference sequence). The CDR3 runs 14 residues. The CDR3 region has the DNA TGTGCCAGCCTCAAGAGCCGGGGCACAGATACGCAGTATTTT. Protein: CASLKSRGTDTQYF.

This rearrangement joins TRBV6-4 to TRBJ1-5; D is undetermined. V lost 9 bases and J 0 bases, leaving 6 bases between the germline ends. The CDR3 is 12 amino acids. The germline V gene encodes CDR1 MRHNA and CDR2 SNTAGT. This CDR3 is CARFYSNQPQHF. CDR3 coding DNA: TGTGCCAGGTTTTATAGCAATCAGCCCCAGCATTTT.